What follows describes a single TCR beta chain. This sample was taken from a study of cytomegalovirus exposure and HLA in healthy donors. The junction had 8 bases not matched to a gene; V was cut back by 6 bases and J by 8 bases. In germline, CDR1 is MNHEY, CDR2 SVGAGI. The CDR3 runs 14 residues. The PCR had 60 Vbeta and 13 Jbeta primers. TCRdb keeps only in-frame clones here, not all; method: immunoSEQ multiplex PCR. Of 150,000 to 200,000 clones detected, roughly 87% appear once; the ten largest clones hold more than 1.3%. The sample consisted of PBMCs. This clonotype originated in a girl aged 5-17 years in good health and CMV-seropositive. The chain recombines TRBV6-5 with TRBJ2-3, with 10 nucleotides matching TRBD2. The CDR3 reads CASRLSGGAGTQYF. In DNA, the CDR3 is TGTGCCAGCAGACTAAGCGGGGGGGCGGGTACGCAGTATTTT.